A single sample is the source of the 27 T cell receptor beta chains below, sequenced in a study of spatial heterogeneity in lung cancer. MiXCR was run by TCRdb on the 5' RACE reads, yielding one entry per CDR3 protein. Here the sample spans 90,000 or so distinct CDR3 sequences, around 8.6% being singletons. Time point given: sample taken at primary tumor resection. Unsorted whole RNA of tumor, nontumor lung or frozen PBMC was sequenced. Sequencing used PBMCs, obtained at surgery. The receptors originated from a male donor with early-stage non-small cell lung cancer.

This clonotype showed up just a few times. The chain employs TRBV30 and TRBJ1-2; 10 bases agree with TRBD1. The CDR3 extends over 16 amino acids. Germline V gene sequence: CDR1 GTSNPN, CDR2 SVGIG (reference sequence). The J segment lost 4 bases and the V segment lost 2 bases, leaving 10 bases of the junction unmatched. CDR3 loop: CAWSIFRTGGSYGYTF. As DNA, the CDR3 is TGTGCCTGGAGTATCTTCCGGACAGGGGGTTCCTATGGCTACACCTTC.

This clonotype occurred a few times. The V call is TRBV19, the J call TRBJ1-2; no reliable D call. Trimming took 4 bases from V and 4 from J, leaving 13 bases between them. Germline CDR1 reads LNHDA; CDR2 reads SQIVND (reference sequence). The CDR3 loop spans 14 amino acids. In DNA, the CDR3 is TGTGCCAGTAGTAGAGAAGAGGGCCCCTATGGCTACACCTTC. Amino acid sequence: CASSREEGPYGYTF.

The chain couples TRBV7-2 to TRBJ1-5; D unresolved. Germline assignment: CDR1 SGHTA and CDR2 FQGNSA. The CDR3 totals 15 residues. V lost 0 bases, J lost 2 bases, and 8 bases lay in between. The CDR3 is CASSLAGRGNQPQHF. The CDR3 coding sequence is TGTGCCAGCAGCTTAGCGGGGAGGGGCAATCAGCCCCAGCATTTT.

This clonotype was seen more than once but under ten times. This chain connects TRBV27 to TRBJ2-7; 10 bases match TRBD1. J lost 5 bases, V lost 5 bases, and 21 bases had no gene match. The CDR3 runs 19 residues. The germline V gene has CDR1 MNHEY and CDR2 SMNVEV (reference sequence). The CDR3 sequence is CASSPRSLMGTGEVDEQYF. The CDR3 DNA reads TGTGCCAGCAGTCCACGTAGCCTTATGGGGACAGGGGAGGTCGACGAGCAGTACTTC.

The chain links TRBV15 to TRBJ2-7, with D possibly called TRBD1 or TRBD2 (5 bases each). V was clipped by 5 bases and J by 2 bases, with 10 bases between them. The germline gives CDR1 LNHNV, CDR2 YYDKDF (reference sequence). This CDR3 comprises 13 residues. The CDR3 sequence: CATSWDVTYEQYF. In nucleotides, the CDR3 is TGTGCCACCAGCTGGGACGTTACCTACGAGCAGTACTTC.

This clonotype came up a few times. The genes are TRBV28 and TRBJ2-7; 11 bases are a match to TRBD1. Looked up from germline, CDR1 is MDHEN and CDR2 is SYDVKM. The V segment lost 4 bases and the J segment 4 bases; nucleotides outside the gene matches: 6. This CDR3 contains 15 residues. DNA for the CDR3: TGTGCCAGCAGTTCCCCGGGACAGGGGGGATACGAGCAGTACTTC. Protein product: CASSSPGQGGYEQYF.

This clonotype appeared many times. J is TRBJ2-7 and V is TRBV29-1; TRBD1 matches at 8 bases. Germline CDR1 is SQVTM and CDR2 is ANQGSEA. V gave up 0 bases and J gave up 1 base; unmatched junction bases: 2. There are 14 residues in the CDR3. The CDR3 nucleotides are TGCAGCGTTGAAGAAAACAGGGGGTCCTACGAGCAGTACTTC. This codes for CSVEENRGSYEQYF.

This clonotype was counted between two and nine times. The chain uses TRBV4-2 and TRBJ2-5; D is ambiguous. The ends were cut back, 0 bases at V and 2 bases at J, with 10 bases in the middle. Germline V lookup: CDR1 LGHNA, CDR2 YNFKEQ. The CDR3 totals 15 residues. CDR3 residues: CASSQDKTQQETQYF. The DNA for the CDR3 is TGTGCCAGCAGCCAAGATAAGACGCAGCAAGAGACCCAGTACTTC.

The chain is built from TRBV5-1 and TRBJ2-5; 8 bases match TRBD2. V shed 2 bases and J 2 bases; nucleotides not matched to a gene: 8. CDR3 length: 16 residues. The germline V gene encodes CDR1 SGHRS and CDR2 YFSETQ. The DNA for the CDR3 is TGCGCCAGCAGCTTCGGACTAGCCGAAGGGCAAGAGACCCAGTACTTC. It yields the protein CASSFGLAEGQETQYF.

This clonotype was found many times. The chain joins TRBV6-5 to TRBJ2-2; 10 nucleotides agree with TRBD2. V was pared by 0 bases and J by 4 bases, with 5 bases of the junction left unmatched. The CDR3 is 17 residues long. Germline CDR1 is MNHEY and CDR2 is SVGAGI. DNA for the CDR3: TGTGCCAGCAGTTACTCAATAACTAGCGGGGTCACCGGGGAGCTGTTTTTT. It encodes CASSYSITSGVTGELFF.

This clonotype showed up many times. The chain couples TRBV28 to TRBJ1-1; D unresolved. This CDR3 is 10 amino acids long. The germline V gene encodes CDR1 MDHEN and CDR2 SYDVKM. Trimming cost V 4 bases and J 4 bases, with 1 base left between them. The CDR3 sequence: CASSSTEAFF. The CDR3 DNA sequence: TGTGCCAGCAGTTCCACTGAAGCTTTCTTT.

This clonotype was found many times. The gene calls are TRBV12-3 or TRBV12-4 and TRBJ1-2; the D gene is possibly TRBD1 (5 bases). Deletions cut 5 bases from V and 5 bases from J, with 12 bases between. The CDR3 is made up of 13 amino acids. Here the CDR3 DNA reads TGTGCCAGCAGTCCCGGACGGGGGTATGGCTACACCTTC. This gives the protein CASSPGRGYGYTF.

This clonotype was picked up many times. The chain is built from TRBV5-4 and TRBJ1-1; 8 nucleotides line up with TRBD1. The CDR3 sequence is 15 residues long. The germline V gene has CDR1 SGHNT and CDR2 YYREEE (reference sequence). After removal of 5 bases from V and 1 base from J, the junction contained 7 bases not matched to a gene. The chain's CDR3 is CASRPDRGRNTEAFF. Written as DNA, the CDR3 is TGTGCCAGCAGACCCGACAGGGGAAGGAACACTGAAGCTTTCTTT.

This clonotype has ten or more counts. V gene TRBV10-2 combines with J gene TRBJ2-5; no reliable D call. CDR3 size: 13 residues. V lost 0 bases, J lost 10 bases, and 12 bases lay in between. Germline V lookup: CDR1 WSHSY, CDR2 SAAADI. The DNA of the CDR3 is TGCGCCAGCAGTGAGTCTACTGCTCGGATCCAGTACTTC. Translation gives CASSESTARIQYF.

This chain connects TRBV5-1 to TRBJ2-7; perhaps D is TRBD1 or TRBD2 (6 bases each). The CDR3 is 14 amino acids. The V gene lost 4 bases and the J gene lost 4 bases, with 15 bases spanning the gap. Germline-derived CDR1 and CDR2 are SGHRS and YFSETQ. CDR3 residues: CASSLGRGPYEQYF. Written as DNA, the CDR3 is TGCGCCAGCAGCCTGGGACGGGGGCCTTACGAGCAGTACTTC. Filled out from reference TRBV5-1 and TRBJ2-7, the complete variable domain reads KAGVTQTPRYLIKTRGQQVTLSCSPISGHRSVSWYQQTPGQGLQFLFEYFSETQRNKGNFPGRFSGRQFSNSRSEMNVSTLELGDSALYLCASSLGRGPYEQYFGPGTRLTVT.

This clonotype was detected ten times or more. The chain employs TRBV12-3 or TRBV12-4 and TRBJ1-3, with D perhaps TRBD1 (6 bases). This CDR3 comprises 15 residues. The V and J ends lost 6 bases and 4 bases respectively, with 16 bases between them. CDR3 sequence: CASRLGAGAGNTIYF. CDR3 bases: TGTGCCAGCAGACTTGGGGCAGGGGCCGGAAACACCATATATTTT.

There are a few counts of this clonotype. This rearrangement joins TRBV21-1 to TRBJ2-1; the table's D call of TRBD2 was not tested on the DNA. TRBV21-1 is a known pseudogene. The CDR3 length is 16 residues. CDR3 sequence: CASPKKREAKINEQFF. The DNA of the CDR3 is TGTGCCAGCCCCAAGAAGCGGGAGGCAAAGATCAATGAGCAGTTCTTC.

This clonotype appeared many times. The chain joins TRBV29-1 to TRBJ1-1; D is unresolved. Germline CDR1 SQVTM, CDR2 ANQGSEA. CDR3 length: 11 amino acids. V dropped 7 bases and J dropped 6 bases, with 12 bases sitting between them. The CDR3 DNA follows: TGCAGCGGCGCCTCGGATGCTGAAGCTTTCTTT. Protein: CSGASDAEAFF.

In this sample, this clonotype turned up many times. The rearrangement joins TRBV12-5 to TRBJ1-3; unclear D gene. The germline gives CDR1 LGHNT, CDR2 FRNRAP. Trimming pared 1 base from V and 0 bases from J, leaving 4 bases between. The CDR3 sequence is 14 residues long. CDR3 residues: CASGLGLSGNTIYF. As DNA, the CDR3 is TGTGCTAGTGGTTTGGGCCTCTCTGGAAACACCATATATTTT.

In its sample, this clonotype was seen a few times. The rearrangement links TRBV7-2 to TRBJ2-1, with 9 bases matching TRBD2. Losses at the gene ends were 6 bases for V and 8 bases for J; bases not matched to a gene: 11. There are 15 residues in the CDR3. Germline V gives CDR1 SGHTA, CDR2 FQGNSA. The CDR3 DNA reads TGTGCCAGCAGAAGGGAGCGGGGGGCAGCATATGAGCAGTTCTTC. Its protein product is CASRRERGAAYEQFF.

This clonotype was recorded a few times. The chain has TRBV9 and TRBJ2-3; D gene unclear. Trimming pared 0 bases from V and 6 bases from J, leaving 2 bases between. The CDR3 loop spans 11 amino acids. Germline loops: CDR1 SGDLS, CDR2 YYNGEE. The CDR3 region has the DNA TGTGCCAGCAGCGTAGTCGATACGCAGTATTTT. This translates into CASSVVDTQYF.

The J gene is TRBJ2-1, the V gene TRBV12-5, with no clear D. Germline assignment: CDR1 LGHNT and CDR2 FRNRAP. Deletions cut 7 bases from V and 4 bases from J, with 11 bases between. There are 13 residues in the CDR3. The CDR3 protein is CASVAELYNEQFF. For the CDR3, the DNA is TGTGCTAGTGTTGCCGAGCTTTACAATGAGCAGTTCTTC.

The chain has TRBV4-1 and TRBJ1-2; D not resolved. This CDR3 region has 15 residues. V shed 1 base and J shed 3 bases, with 12 bases lying between them. Germline CDR1 MGHRA, CDR2 YSYEKL. CDR3 sequence (DNA): TGCGCCAGCAGCCAAGGAAAGGACGGACACTATGGCTACACCTTC. Its protein product is CASSQGKDGHYGYTF.

This clonotype came up a few times. The rearrangement joins TRBV5-1 to TRBJ2-7, with D uncertain. Per the germline V gene, CDR1 is SGHRS and CDR2 is YFSETQ. V was cut by 0 bases and J by 4 bases, with 14 bases left in between. The CDR3 is made up of 15 amino acids. The CDR3 loop reads CASSLDGGAFYEQYF. The CDR3 DNA reads as TGCGCCAGCAGCTTGGACGGCGGAGCTTTTTACGAGCAGTACTTC.

In its sample, this clonotype was seen many times. This chain joins TRBV3-1 and TRBJ2-7, with 9 positions matching TRBD1. The germline V gene encodes CDR1 LGHDT and CDR2 YNNKEL (reference sequence). The CDR3 covers 13 residues. The junction had 1 base not matched to a gene; V was cut back by 3 bases and J by 4 bases. CDR3 protein: CASSHGTGYEQYF. The CDR3 DNA follows: TGTGCCAGCAGCCACGGGACAGGGTACGAGCAGTACTTC.

This clonotype was observed many times. In nucleotides, the CDR3 is TGTGCCAGCAACCGCCAGATCACAGATACGCAGTATTTT. Translated, it gives CASNRQITDTQYF. The chain recombines TRBV7-6 with TRBJ2-3; D is unresolved. CDR1 SGHVS and CDR2 FNYEAQ come from the germline V gene. Trimming stripped 7 bases from V and 2 bases from J, with 10 bases between. CDR3 length: 13 residues. The whole variable domain, remainder taken from reference TRBV7-6 and TRBJ2-3, is GAGVSQSPRYKVTKRGQDVALRCDPISGHVSLYWYRQALGQGPEFLTYFNYEAQQDKSGLPNDRFSAERPEGSISTLTIQRTEQRDSAMYRCASNRQITDTQYFGPGTRLTVL.

This clonotype was seen ten or more times. This chain uses TRBV18 with TRBJ1-2, with 7 nucleotides matching TRBD1. There are 15 residues in the CDR3. Germline trimming cut 3 bases from V and 1 base from J; bases unmatched to any gene: 5. Germline loops: CDR1 KGHSH, CDR2 LQKENI. The CDR3 bases are TGTGCCAGCTCACCCGACGGGACAGATAACTATGGCTACACCTTC. The encoded protein is CASSPDGTDNYGYTF.